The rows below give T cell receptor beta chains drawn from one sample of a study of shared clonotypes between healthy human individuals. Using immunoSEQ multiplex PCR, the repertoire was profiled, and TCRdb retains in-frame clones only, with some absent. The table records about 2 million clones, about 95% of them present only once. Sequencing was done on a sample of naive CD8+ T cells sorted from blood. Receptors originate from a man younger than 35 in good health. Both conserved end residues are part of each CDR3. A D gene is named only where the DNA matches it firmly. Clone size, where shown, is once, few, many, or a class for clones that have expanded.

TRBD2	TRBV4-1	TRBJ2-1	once	CASSLSPLAGGDNEQFF	TGCGCCAGCAGCCTCAGCCCCCTAGCGGGAGGGGACAATGAGCAGTTCTTC
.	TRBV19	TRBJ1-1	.	CASSIFEFGEAFF	TGTGCCAGTAGTATTTTCGAGTTTGGGGAAGCTTTCTTT
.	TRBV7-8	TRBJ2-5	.	CASSDLTPQETQYF	TGTGCCAGCAGCGATTTGACCCCCCAAGAGACCCAGTACTTC
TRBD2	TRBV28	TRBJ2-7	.	CASSQLAAPPGEQYF	TGTGCCAGCAGTCAACTAGCGGCGCCTCCGGGGGAGCAGTACTTC
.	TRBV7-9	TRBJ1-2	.	CASSLFGESAIGYTF	TGTGCCAGCAGCTTATTTGGTGAATCCGCTATTGGCTACACCTTC
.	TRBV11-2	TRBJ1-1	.	CASSPPGLTPNTEAFF	TGTGCCAGCAGCCCTCCGGGACTTACACCGAACACTGAAGCTTTCTTT
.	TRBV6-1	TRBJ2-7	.	CASSELGTTYEQYF	TGTGCCAGCAGTGAACTGGGAACTACCTACGAGCAGTACTTC
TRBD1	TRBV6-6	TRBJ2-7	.	CASSSDRDEQYF	TGTGCCAGCAGTAGCGACAGGGATGAGCAGTACTTC
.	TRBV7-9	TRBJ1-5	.	CASSLPPVDSRNQPQHF	TGTGCCAGCAGCTTACCTCCCGTGGACAGTAGAAATCAGCCCCAGCATTTT
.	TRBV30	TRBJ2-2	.	CAWRALGNTGELFF	TGTGCCTGGAGGGCCCTAGGGAACACCGGGGAGCTGTTTTTT
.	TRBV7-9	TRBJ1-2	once	CASSPPGGGYTF	TGTGCCAGCAGCCCCCCGGGGGGAGGCTACACCTTC
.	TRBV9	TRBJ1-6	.	CASTGSYNSPLHF	TGTGCCAGCACAGGGTCGTATAATTCACCCCTCCACTTT
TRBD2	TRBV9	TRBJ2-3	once	CASSGSGVSTDTQYF	TGTGCCAGCAGTGGTAGCGGGGTTAGCACAGATACGCAGTATTTT
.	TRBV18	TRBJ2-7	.	CASSPNVVGQASYEQYF	TGTGCCAGCTCACCAAATGTAGTTGGGCAGGCGAGCTACGAGCAGTACTTC
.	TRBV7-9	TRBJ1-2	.	CASSQAGGQPKAYGYTF	TGTGCCAGCAGCCAGGCGGGCGGACAGCCCAAGGCGTATGGCTACACCTTC
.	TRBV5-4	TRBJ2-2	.	CASSHQGNPTGELFF	TGTGCCAGCAGCCATCAAGGGAATCCCACCGGGGAGCTGTTTTTT
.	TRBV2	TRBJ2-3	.	CASSLTGSSTDTQYF	TGTGCCAGCAGTTTGACAGGCTCTAGCACAGATACGCAGTATTTT
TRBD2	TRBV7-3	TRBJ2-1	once	CASSFSGGTYNEQFF	TGTGCCAGCAGCTTTAGCGGGGGGACCTACAATGAGCAGTTCTTC
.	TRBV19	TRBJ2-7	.	CASSMGPAYEQYF	TGTGCCAGTAGTATGGGTCCAGCCTACGAGCAGTACTTC
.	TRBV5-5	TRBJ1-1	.	CASSLGLTEAFF	TGTGCCAGCAGCTTGGGGCTTACTGAAGCTTTCTTT
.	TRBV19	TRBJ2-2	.	CASSNRGELFF	TGTGCCAGTAGTAATCGCGGGGAGCTGTTTTTT
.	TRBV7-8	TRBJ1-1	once	CASSLATEGRNTEAFF	TGTGCCAGCAGCTTAGCAACGGAGGGGAGGAACACTGAAGCTTTCTTT
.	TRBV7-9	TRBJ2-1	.	CASSPRVPSYNEQFF	TGTGCCAGCAGCCCCAGGGTTCCCTCCTACAATGAGCAGTTCTTC
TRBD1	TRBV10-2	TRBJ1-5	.	CASRGQEGGQPQHF	TGCGCCAGCAGAGGACAGGAGGGCGGTCAGCCCCAGCATTTT
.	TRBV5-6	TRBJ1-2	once	CASSLLTNGYTF	TGTGCCAGCAGCTTGCTTACAAATGGCTACACCTTC
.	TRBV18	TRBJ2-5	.	CASSPSGVETQYF	TGTGCCAGCTCACCGTCGGGGGTGGAGACCCAGTACTTC
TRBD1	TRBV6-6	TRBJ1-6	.	CASSPDRGLTPLHF	TGTGCCAGCAGCCCCGACAGGGGGCTAACACCCCTCCACTTT
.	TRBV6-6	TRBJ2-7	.	CASSPVRDVKYF	TGTGCCAGCAGTCCCGTCCGGGACGTAAAGTACTTC
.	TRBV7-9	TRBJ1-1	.	CASRLKGNTEAFF	TGTGCCAGCAGACTTAAGGGAAACACTGAAGCTTTCTTT
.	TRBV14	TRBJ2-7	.	CASSQVQGNEQYF	TGTGCCAGCAGCCAAGTGCAGGGCAACGAGCAGTACTTC
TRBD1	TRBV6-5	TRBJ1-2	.	CASSYAGDRESYGYTF	TGTGCCAGCAGTTACGCCGGGGACAGGGAGTCTTATGGCTACACCTTC
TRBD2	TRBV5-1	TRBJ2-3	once	CASSFGTSGTDTQYF	TGCGCCAGCAGTTTTGGGACTAGCGGCACAGATACGCAGTATTTT
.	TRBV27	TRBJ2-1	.	CASTPQGSYNEQFF	TGTGCCAGCACCCCCCAAGGGAGTTACAATGAGCAGTTCTTC
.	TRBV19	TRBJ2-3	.	CASRYRDTFTDTQYF	TGTGCCAGTAGATACCGGGACACTTTCACAGATACGCAGTATTTT
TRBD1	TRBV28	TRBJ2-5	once	CASSWDSQETQYF	TGTGCCAGCAGTTGGGACAGCCAAGAGACCCAGTACTTC
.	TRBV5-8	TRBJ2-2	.	CASSSIRKVGELFF	TGTGCCAGCAGCTCCATCAGGAAAGTAGGGGAGCTGTTTTTT
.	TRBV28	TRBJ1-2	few	CASSSDPSFYGYTF	TGTGCCAGCAGTTCGGACCCCTCCTTCTATGGCTACACCTTC
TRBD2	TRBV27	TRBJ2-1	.	CASRLAVSSYNEQFF	TGTGCCAGCAGACTAGCGGTGAGCTCCTACAATGAGCAGTTCTTC
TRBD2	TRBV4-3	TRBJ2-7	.	CASSQDWLAGSYEQYF	TGCGCCAGCAGCCAAGATTGGCTAGCGGGGAGCTACGAGCAGTACTTC
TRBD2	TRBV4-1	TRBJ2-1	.	CASSQDLAGGVYNEQFF	TGCGCCAGCAGCCAAGATCTAGCGGGGGGCGTTTACAATGAGCAGTTCTTC